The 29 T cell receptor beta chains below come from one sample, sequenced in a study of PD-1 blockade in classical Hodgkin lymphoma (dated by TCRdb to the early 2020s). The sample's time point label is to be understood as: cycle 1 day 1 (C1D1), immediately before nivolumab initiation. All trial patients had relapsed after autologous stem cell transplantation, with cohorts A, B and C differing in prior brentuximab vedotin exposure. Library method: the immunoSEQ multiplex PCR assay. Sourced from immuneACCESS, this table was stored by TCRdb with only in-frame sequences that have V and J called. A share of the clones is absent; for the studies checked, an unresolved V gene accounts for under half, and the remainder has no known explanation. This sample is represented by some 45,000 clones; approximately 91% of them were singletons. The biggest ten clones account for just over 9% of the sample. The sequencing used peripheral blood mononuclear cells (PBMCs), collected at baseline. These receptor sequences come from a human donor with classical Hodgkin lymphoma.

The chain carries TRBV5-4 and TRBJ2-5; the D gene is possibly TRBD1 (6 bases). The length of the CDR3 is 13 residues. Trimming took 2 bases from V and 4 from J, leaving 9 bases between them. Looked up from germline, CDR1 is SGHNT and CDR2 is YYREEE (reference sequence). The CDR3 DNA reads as TGTGCCAGCAGCTTTACAGGGATAGAGACCCAGTACTTC. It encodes CASSFTGIETQYF.

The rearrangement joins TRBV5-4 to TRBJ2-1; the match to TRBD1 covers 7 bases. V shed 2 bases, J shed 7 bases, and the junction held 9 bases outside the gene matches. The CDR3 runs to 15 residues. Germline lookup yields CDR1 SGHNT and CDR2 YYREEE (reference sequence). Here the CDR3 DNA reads TGTGCCAGCAGCTTAGGGGGCCCCCCAACGAATGAGCAGTTCTTC. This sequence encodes CASSLGGPPTNEQFF.

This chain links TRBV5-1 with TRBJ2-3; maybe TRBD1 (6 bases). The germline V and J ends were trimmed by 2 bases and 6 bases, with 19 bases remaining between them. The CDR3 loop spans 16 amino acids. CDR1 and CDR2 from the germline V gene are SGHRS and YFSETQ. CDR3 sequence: CASSFSTGSMRDTQYF. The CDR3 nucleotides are TGCGCCAGCAGCTTTAGTACAGGGAGCATGCGGGATACGCAGTATTTT.

The CDR3 DNA reads TGTGCCAGTACCCCCCCGACAGGCCAACTAGCGGGAGACATCACCGGGGAGCTGTTTTTT. Its protein is CASTPPTGQLAGDITGELFF. The chain links TRBV19 to TRBJ2-2; 11 nucleotides match TRBD2. Trimming cost V 7 bases and J 4 bases; bases outside gene matches: 20. The length of the CDR3 is 20 residues. Germline values: CDR1 LNHDA, CDR2 SQIVND (reference sequence). Combining the CDR3 with reference TRBV19 and TRBJ2-2 gives the whole variable domain DGGITQSPKYLFRKEGQNVTLSCEQNLNHDAMYWYRQDPGQGLRLIYYSQIVNDFQKGDIAEGYSVSREKKESFPLTVTSAQKNPTAFYLCASTPPTGQLAGDITGELFFGEGSRLTVL.

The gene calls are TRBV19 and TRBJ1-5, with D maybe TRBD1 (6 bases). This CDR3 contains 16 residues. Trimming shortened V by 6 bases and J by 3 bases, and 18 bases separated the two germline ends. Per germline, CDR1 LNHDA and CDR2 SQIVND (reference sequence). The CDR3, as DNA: TGTGCCAGTAGGTATCCTCAGGACAGCCCCAATCAGCCCCAGCATTTT. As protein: CASRYPQDSPNQPQHF.

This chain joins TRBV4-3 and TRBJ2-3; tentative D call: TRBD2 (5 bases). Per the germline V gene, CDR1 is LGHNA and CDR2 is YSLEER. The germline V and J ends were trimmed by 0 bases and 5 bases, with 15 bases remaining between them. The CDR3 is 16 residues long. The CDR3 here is CASSQDPSGGGDTQYF. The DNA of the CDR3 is TGCGCCAGCAGCCAAGATCCAAGCGGTGGTGGAGATACGCAGTATTTT.

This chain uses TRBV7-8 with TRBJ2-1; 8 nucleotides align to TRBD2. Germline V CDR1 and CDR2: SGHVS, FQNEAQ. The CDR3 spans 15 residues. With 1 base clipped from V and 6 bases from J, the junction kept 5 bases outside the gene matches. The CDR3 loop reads CASSLEGLVTNEQFF. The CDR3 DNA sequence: TGTGCCAGCAGCTTAGAGGGACTAGTCACCAATGAGCAGTTCTTC.

The CDR3 nucleotides are TGCGCCAGCAGCCAAGGGCGGGGGGGTTACAATGAGCAGTTCTTC. Residues: CASSQGRGGYNEQFF. This sequence joins TRBV4-1 and TRBJ2-1, with 9 bases aligning to TRBD2. This CDR3 has 15 residues. V gave up 1 base and J gave up 4 bases; unmatched junction bases: 2. CDR1 and CDR2 (germline): MGHRA, YSYEKL.

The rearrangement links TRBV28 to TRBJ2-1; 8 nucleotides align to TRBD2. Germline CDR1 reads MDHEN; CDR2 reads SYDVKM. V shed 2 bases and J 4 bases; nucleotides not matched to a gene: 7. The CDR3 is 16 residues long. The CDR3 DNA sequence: TGTGCCAGCAGTTTAAATAGCGGGACTAGTTACAATGAGCAGTTCTTC. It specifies CASSLNSGTSYNEQFF. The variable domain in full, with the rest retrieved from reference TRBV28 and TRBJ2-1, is DVKVTQSSRYLVKRTGEKVFLECVQDMDHENMFWYRQDPGLGLRLIYFSYDVKMKEKGDIPEGYSVSREKKERFSLILESASTNQTSMYLCASSLNSGTSYNEQFFGPGTRLTVL.

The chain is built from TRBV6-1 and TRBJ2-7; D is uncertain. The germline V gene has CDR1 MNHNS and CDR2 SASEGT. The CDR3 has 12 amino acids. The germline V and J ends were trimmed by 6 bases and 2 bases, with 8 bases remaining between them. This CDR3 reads CASRAWAYEQYF. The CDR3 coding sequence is TGTGCCAGCAGGGCGTGGGCCTACGAGCAGTACTTC.

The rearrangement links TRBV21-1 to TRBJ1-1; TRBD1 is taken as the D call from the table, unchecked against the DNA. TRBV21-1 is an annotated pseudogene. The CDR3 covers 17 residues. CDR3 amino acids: CASSRGEAGGTNTEAFF. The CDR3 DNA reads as TGTGCCAGCAGCAGAGGGGAAGCAGGGGGTACTAACACTGAAGCTTTCTTT.

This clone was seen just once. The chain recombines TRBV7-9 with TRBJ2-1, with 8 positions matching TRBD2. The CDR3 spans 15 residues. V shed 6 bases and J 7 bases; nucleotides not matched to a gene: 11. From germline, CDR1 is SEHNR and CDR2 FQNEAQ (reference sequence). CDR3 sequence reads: CASSVGSGRKNEQFF. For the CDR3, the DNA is TGTGCCAGCAGTGTTGGGAGCGGGAGAAAGAATGAGCAGTTCTTC.

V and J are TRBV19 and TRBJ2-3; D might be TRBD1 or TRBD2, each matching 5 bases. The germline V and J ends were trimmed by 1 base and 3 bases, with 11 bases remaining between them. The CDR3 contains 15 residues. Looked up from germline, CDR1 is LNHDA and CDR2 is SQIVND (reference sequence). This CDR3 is CASSIGMGETDTQYF. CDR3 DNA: TGTGCCAGTAGTATAGGCATGGGGGAGACAGATACGCAGTATTTT.

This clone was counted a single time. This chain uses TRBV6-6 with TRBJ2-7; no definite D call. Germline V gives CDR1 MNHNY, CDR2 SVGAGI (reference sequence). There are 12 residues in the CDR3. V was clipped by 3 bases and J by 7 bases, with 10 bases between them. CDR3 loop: CASSYGVWEQYF. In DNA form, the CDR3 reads TGTGCCAGCAGTTATGGCGTCTGGGAGCAGTACTTC.

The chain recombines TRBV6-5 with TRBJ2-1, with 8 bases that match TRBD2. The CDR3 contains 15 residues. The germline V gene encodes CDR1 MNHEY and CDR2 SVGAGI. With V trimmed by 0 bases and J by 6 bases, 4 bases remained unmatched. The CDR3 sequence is CASSYSREGRNEQFF. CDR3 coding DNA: TGTGCCAGCAGTTACTCACGGGAGGGCCGCAATGAGCAGTTCTTC.

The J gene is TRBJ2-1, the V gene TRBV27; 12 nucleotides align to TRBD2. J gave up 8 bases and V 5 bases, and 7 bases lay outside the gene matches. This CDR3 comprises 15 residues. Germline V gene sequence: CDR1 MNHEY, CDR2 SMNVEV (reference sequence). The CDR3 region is CASSPRLAGVDEQFF. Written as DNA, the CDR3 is TGTGCCAGCAGTCCCCGACTAGCGGGAGTCGATGAGCAGTTCTTC.

The CDR3 DNA is TGTGCCAGCAGTTTAGCGGGGACAGGGGCCGCCTTTTATGGCTACACCTTC. Encoded protein: CASSLAGTGAAFYGYTF. V and J are TRBV28 and TRBJ1-2, with 10 bases aligning to TRBD1. Trimming cost V 2 bases and J 5 bases; bases outside gene matches: 11. CDR1 MDHEN and CDR2 SYDVKM come from the germline V gene. This CDR3 contains 17 residues.

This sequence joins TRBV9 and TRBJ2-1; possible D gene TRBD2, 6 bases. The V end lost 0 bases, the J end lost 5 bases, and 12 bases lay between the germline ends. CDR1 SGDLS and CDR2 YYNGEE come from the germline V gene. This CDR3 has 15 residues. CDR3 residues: CASSVGVRLDNEQFF. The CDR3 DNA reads TGTGCCAGCAGCGTAGGTGTAAGACTAGACAATGAGCAGTTCTTC.

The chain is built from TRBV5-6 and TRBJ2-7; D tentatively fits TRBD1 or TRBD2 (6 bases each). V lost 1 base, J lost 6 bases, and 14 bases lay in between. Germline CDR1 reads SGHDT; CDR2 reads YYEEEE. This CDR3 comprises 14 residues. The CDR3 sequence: CASSLQAQGGEQYF. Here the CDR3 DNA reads TGTGCCAGCAGCTTGCAAGCACAGGGAGGCGAGCAGTACTTC.

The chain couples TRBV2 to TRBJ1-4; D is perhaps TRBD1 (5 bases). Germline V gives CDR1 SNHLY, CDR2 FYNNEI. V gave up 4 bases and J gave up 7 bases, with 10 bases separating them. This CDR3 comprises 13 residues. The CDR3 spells CASSGRELEKLFF. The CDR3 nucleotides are TGTGCCAGCAGTGGCAGGGAGCTTGAAAAACTGTTTTTT.

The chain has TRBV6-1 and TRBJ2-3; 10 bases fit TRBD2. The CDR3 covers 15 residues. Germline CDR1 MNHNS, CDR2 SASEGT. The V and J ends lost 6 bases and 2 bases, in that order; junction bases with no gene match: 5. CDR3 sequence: CASRGLARNTDTQYF. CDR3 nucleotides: TGTGCCAGCAGGGGACTAGCGAGAAACACAGATACGCAGTATTTT.

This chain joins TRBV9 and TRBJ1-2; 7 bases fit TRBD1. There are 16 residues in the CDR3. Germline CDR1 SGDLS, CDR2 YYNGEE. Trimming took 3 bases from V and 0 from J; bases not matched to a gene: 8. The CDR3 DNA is TGTGCCAGCAGCGGAAATTGGGACAGTCCTAACTATGGCTACACCTTC. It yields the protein CASSGNWDSPNYGYTF.

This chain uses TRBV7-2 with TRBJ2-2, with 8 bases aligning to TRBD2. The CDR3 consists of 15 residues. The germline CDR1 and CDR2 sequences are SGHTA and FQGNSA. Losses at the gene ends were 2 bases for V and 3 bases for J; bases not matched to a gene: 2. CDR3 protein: CASSLPAGDTGELFF. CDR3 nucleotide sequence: TGTGCCAGCAGCTTACCAGCGGGGGACACCGGGGAGCTGTTTTTT. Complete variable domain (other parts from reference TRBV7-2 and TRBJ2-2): GAGVSQSPSNKVTEKGKDVELRCDPISGHTALYWYRQSLGQGLEFLIYFQGNSAPDKSGLPSDRFSAERTGGSVSTLTIQRTQQEDSAVYLCASSLPAGDTGELFFGEGSRLTVL.

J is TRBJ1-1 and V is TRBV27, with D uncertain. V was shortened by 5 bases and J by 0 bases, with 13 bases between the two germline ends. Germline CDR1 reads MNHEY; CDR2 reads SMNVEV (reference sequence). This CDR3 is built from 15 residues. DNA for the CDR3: TGTGCCAGCAGTCCGAGACATCTCATGAACACTGAAGCTTTCTTT. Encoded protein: CASSPRHLMNTEAFF.

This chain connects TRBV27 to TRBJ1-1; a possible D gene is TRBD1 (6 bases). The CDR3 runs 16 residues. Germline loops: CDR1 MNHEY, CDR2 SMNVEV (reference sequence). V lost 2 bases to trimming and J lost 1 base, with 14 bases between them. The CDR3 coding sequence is TGTGCCAGCAGTTTAAGGGTGGGACACTCGAACACTGAAGCTTTCTTT. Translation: CASSLRVGHSNTEAFF.

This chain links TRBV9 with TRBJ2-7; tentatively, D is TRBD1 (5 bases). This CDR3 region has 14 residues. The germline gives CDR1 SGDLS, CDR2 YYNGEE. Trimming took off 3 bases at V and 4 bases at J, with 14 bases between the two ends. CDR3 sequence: CASSGTPSSYEQYF. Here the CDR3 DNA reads TGTGCCAGCAGCGGGACACCCAGCTCGTACGAGCAGTACTTC.

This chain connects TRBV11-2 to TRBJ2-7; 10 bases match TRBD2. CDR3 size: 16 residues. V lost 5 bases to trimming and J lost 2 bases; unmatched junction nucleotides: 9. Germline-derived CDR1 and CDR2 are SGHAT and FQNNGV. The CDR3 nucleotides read TGTGCCAGCAGCCCCCCCTTTAGCGGGAGGCCCTACGAGCAGTACTTC. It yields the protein CASSPPFSGRPYEQYF.

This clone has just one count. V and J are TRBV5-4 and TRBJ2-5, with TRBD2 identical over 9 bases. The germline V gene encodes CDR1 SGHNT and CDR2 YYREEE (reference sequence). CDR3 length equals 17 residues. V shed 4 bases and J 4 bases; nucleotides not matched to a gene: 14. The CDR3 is CASSRCGGGGAGETQYF. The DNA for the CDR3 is TGTGCCAGCAGCCGGTGCGGGGGCGGGGGGGCCGGAGAGACCCAGTACTTC. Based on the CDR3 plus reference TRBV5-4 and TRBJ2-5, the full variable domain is ETGVTQSPTHLIKTRGQQVTLRCSSQSGHNTVSWYQQALGQGPQFIFQYYREEENGRGNFPPRFSGLQFPNYSSELNVNALELDDSALYLCASSRCGGGGAGETQYFGPGTRLLVL.

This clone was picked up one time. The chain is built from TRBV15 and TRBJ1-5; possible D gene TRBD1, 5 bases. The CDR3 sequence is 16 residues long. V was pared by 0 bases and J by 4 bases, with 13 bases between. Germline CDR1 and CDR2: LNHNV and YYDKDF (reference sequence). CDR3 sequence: CATSRDRGGGNQPQHF. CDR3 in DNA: TGTGCCACCAGCAGAGATCGGGGGGGAGGTAATCAGCCCCAGCATTTT.